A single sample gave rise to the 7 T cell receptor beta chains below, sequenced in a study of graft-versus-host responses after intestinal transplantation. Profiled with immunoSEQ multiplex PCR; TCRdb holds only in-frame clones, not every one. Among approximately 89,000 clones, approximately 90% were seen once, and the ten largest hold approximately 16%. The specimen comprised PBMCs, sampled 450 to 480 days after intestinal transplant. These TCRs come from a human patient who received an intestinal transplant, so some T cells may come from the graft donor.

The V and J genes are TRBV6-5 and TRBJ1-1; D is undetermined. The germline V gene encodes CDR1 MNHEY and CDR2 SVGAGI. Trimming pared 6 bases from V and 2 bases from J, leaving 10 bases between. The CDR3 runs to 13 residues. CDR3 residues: CASRYDPNTEAFF. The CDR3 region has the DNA TGTGCCAGCAGATATGATCCCAACACTGAAGCTTTCTTT.

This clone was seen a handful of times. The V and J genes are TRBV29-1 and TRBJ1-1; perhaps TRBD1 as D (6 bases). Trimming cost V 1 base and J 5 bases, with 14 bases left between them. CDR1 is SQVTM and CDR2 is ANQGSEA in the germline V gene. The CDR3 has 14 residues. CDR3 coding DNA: TGCAGCGTTGAAGGCTCTTACAGGGATACTGAAGCTTTCTTT. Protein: CSVEGSYRDTEAFF.

The chain's CDR3 is CASSYFPTQYF. The CDR3 DNA follows: TGTGCCAGCAGTTACTTCCCCACCCAGTACTTC. The V gene is TRBV6-6, the J gene TRBJ2-5; D is ambiguous. V shed 1 base and J shed 8 bases, with 5 bases lying between them. The germline gives CDR1 MNHNY, CDR2 SVGAGI (reference sequence). The CDR3 covers 11 residues.

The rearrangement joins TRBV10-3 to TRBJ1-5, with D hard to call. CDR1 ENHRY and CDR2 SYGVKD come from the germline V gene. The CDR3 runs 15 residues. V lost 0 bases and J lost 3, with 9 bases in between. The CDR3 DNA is TGTGCCATCAGTGAGTCGATGGACGCCAATCAGCCCCAGCATTTT. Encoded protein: CAISESMDANQPQHF.

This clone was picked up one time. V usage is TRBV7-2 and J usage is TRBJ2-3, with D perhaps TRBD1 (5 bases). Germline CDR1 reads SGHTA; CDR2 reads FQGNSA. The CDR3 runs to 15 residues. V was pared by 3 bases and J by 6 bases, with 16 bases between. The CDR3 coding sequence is TGTGCCAGCAGCTTGGGCCCGACACACAGGGATACGCAGTATTTT. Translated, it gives CASSLGPTHRDTQYF.

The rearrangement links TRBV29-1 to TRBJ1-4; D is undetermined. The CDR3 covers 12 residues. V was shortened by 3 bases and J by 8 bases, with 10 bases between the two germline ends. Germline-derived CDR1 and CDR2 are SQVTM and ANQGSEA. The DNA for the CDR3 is TGCAGCGTTGAGGCCAGTGGCGAAAAACTGTTTTTT. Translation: CSVEASGEKLFF.

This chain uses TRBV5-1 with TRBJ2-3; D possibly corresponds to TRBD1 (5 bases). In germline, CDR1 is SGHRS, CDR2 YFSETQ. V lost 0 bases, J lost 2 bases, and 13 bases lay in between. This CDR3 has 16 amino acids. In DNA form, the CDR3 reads TGCGCCAGCAGCTTGGAGTTAACAGGCTACACAGATACGCAGTATTTT. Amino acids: CASSLELTGYTDTQYF.